The entry that follows covers one T cell receptor (beta chain) sequence. This clonotype was recorded only once. No antigen is known for it. Base qualities are not recorded, but no much larger clone differs from it by a single base. Single-read evidence is weak. Germline trimming: 0 bases from V, 6 bases from J; junction bases outside gene matches: 9. For CDR1 and CDR2, the germline V gene (reference sequence) lists DFQATT and SNEGSKA. Taken from cysteine to phenylalanine, the CDR3 has 16 residues. The read is trimmed to its CDR3 DNA, 48 bases read in frame from base 1. This record belongs to a study of blood T cells in healthy people across ages (dated by TCRdb to between 2015 and 2016). About the full investigation: Template switching captured roughly one uniquely barcoded TCR beta cDNA molecule per two T cells in model experiments. To avoid experimental bias, donors of different ages were distributed randomly across sequencing lanes. Using deep sequencing normalized with unique cDNA molecular identifiers, the study measured how TCR beta repertoire diversity changes with age. The study analyzed two additional independent replicas of 1 million unique cDNA reads from the same blood draw for two donors, one aged 18 to 30 and one aged 80 or older. The donors were split into four age groups: young (average roughly 15 years), middle-aged (nearly 40), aged (62) and long-lived (approximately 89). Study-wide conclusions, independent of this receptor: Total diversity estimates from one million sequenced T cells were considered lower bounds and underestimates. The percentage of naive T cells measured by flow cytometry correlated strongly with observed TCR beta diversity. The CMV infection status of donors was not known, potentially confounding age-related changes in expanded clonotypes. Since profiling was done on bulk unsorted PBMCs, naive and antigen-experienced compartments could not be conclusively compared. The long-lived group showed more naive CD4+ T cells, fewer expanded clones and increased TCR diversity than the aged group, suggesting age selection. Observed TCR beta diversity per million T cells fell roughly linearly with age, and a significant reduction was already apparent by age around 40.

Libraries were constructed by 5' RACE. Sequenced using an Illumina HiSeq 2500. The second PCR ran for about 6 to 12 cycles and used a J-beta primer mix along with a sample-barcoded 5' primer. A template-switch 5' adaptor carrying 12 random nucleotides introduced a unique molecular identifier onto each TCR beta cDNA molecule. Each sample yielded at least 3 million CDR3-containing paired-end reads. The Mint cDNA synthesis kit, primed by a TRBC-specific oligonucleotide, was used to synthesize first-strand cDNA from all RNA. Following uracil-DNA glycosylase treatment, a first 18-cycle PCR with universal primers M1SS and BC2_uni_R was performed on all cDNA. For the original study's pipeline: Each sample was normalized by randomly selecting 1 million high-quality reads, each carrying a distinct molecular identifier. Reads with shared molecular identifiers were discarded instead of being binned into consensus sequences. CDR3 identification, clonotype clustering and error correction used MiTCR with a Q25 quality threshold and the strictest error-elimination algorithm. A nonparametric unseen species model using Euler transformation provided a lower-bound estimate of total TCR beta diversity. Clones were called with MiXCR by TCRdb after fastp trimmed the public reads at Q25, and only in-frame beta chains were retained. Identical CDR3 proteins give one entry, which carries the most common genes and DNA. TCRdb, not the authors, supplied the V and J calls. Recorded for this sample are roughly 680,000 distinct CDR3 sequences; 49% of them occurred a single time. Around a third of the sample is taken by the ten largest.

Donors were a few dozen systemically healthy Caucasian individuals from Russia aged roughly 6 to 95 years. About 9.6 milliliters of peripheral blood were collected from each donor into EDTA-treated Vacutainer tubes. Ficoll-Paque density-gradient centrifugation was used to isolate PBMCs, with at least 6.5 million per sample. Total RNA was extracted from PBMCs with Trizol reagent, with at least 5.5 micrograms obtained per sample. For every donor, flow cytometry on a PBMC aliquot measured the percentage of naive CD45RAhigh/CD27high T cells. The sequence joins TRBV20-1 to TRBJ2-3; the junction holds 10 bases that match TRBD1. This TCR came from a woman aged 55-69 years in good health. The sequenced material came from blood. The CDR3: CSARDQRQGAGDTQYF. Here is the DNA: TGCAGTGCTAGAGATCAAAGACAGGGGGCAGGGGATACGCAGTATTTT.